This entry lists 17 T cell receptor beta chains sequenced from one sample in a study of cytomegalovirus exposure and HLA in healthy donors. Both 60 Vbeta primers and 13 Jbeta primers went into the PCR. The repertoire was sequenced with immunoSEQ multiplex PCR; TCRdb's copy has only in-frame clones and lacks some. This sample carries about 120,000 clones, 60% to 85% of them seen once, and the ten largest clones take around 3%. Source material: PBMCs. These receptors came from a woman aged 25-40 years in good health and CMV-seropositive.

The V and J genes are TRBV2 and TRBJ2-5; D is unclear. CDR1 and CDR2 from the germline V gene are SNHLY and FYNNEI. Trimming shortened V by 8 bases and J by 1 base, and 11 bases separated the two germline ends. The CDR3 spans 13 residues. CDR3 sequence reads: CASVWRIQETQYF. For the CDR3, the DNA is TGTGCCAGCGTCTGGCGGATCCAAGAGACCCAGTACTTC.

This chain joins TRBV18 and TRBJ2-1, with 14 bases fitting TRBD2. CDR1 and CDR2 from the germline V gene are KGHSH and LQKENI. The CDR3 has 18 residues. The junction had 7 bases not matched to a gene; V was cut back by 5 bases and J by 1 base. CDR3 DNA sequence: TGTGCCAGCTCATCGACTAGCGGGGGGGCGGTGTCCTACAATGAGCAGTTCTTC. This sequence encodes CASSSTSGGAVSYNEQFF.

The V call is TRBV7-6, the J call TRBJ2-2; D call uncertain. Between the trimmed V and J ends, which lost 1 base and 4 bases, there was a span of 13 bases. The germline CDR1 and CDR2 sequences are SGHVS and FNYEAQ. The CDR3 spans 16 residues. This CDR3 is CASSLGQRLVTGELFF. CDR3 nucleotides: TGTGCCAGCAGCTTAGGGCAGCGCCTCGTCACCGGGGAGCTGTTTTTT.

The genes are TRBV19 and TRBJ1-2, with TRBD1 matching over 9 bases. Per the germline V gene, CDR1 is LNHDA and CDR2 is SQIVND (reference sequence). This CDR3 contains 14 residues. The V and J ends lost 4 bases and 4 bases, in that order; junction bases with no gene match: 4. The CDR3 spells CASSSPGQGYGYTF. In DNA form, the CDR3 reads TGTGCCAGTAGTAGTCCGGGACAGGGCTATGGCTACACCTTC.

The chain employs TRBV4-3 and TRBJ1-5; 8 bases map to TRBD1. V gave up 4 bases and J gave up 3 bases; unmatched junction bases: 5. Germline V gene sequence: CDR1 LGHNA, CDR2 YSLEER. This CDR3 region has 15 residues. DNA of the CDR3: TGCGCCAGCAGCCGAGGACAGGGCCTCAATCAGCCCCAGCATTTT. Translation: CASSRGQGLNQPQHF.

This chain uses TRBV7-6 with TRBJ1-2; no reliable D call. Trimming removed 4 bases at V and 8 bases at J, with 17 bases between. The germline CDR1 and CDR2 sequences are SGHVS and FNYEAQ. CDR3 length: 14 residues. DNA for the CDR3: TGTGCCAGCAGCTCGGGATTCACGAGAGGGGGCTACACCTTC. This encodes CASSSGFTRGGYTF.

A few counts support this clone. The chain employs TRBV30 and TRBJ1-2, with a possible D match to TRBD1 (6 bases). Germline CDR1 is GTSNPN and CDR2 is SVGIG (reference sequence). V was pared by 2 bases and J by 3 bases, with 13 bases between. The CDR3 extends over 14 amino acids. The CDR3 protein is CAWSTGKGYYGYTF. The CDR3 region has the DNA TGTGCCTGGAGTACAGGGAAGGGGTACTATGGCTACACCTTC. The full variable domain, with the rest looked up from reference TRBV30 and TRBJ1-2, is SQTIHQWPATLVQPVGSPLSLECTVEGTSNPNLYWYRQAAGRGLQLLFYSVGIGQISSEVPQNLSASRPQDRQFILSSKKLLLSDSGFYLCAWSTGKGYYGYTFGSGTRLTVV.

The chain links TRBV29-1 to TRBJ1-5; 7 bases map to TRBD1. The J segment lost 3 bases and the V segment lost 6 bases, leaving 8 bases of the junction unmatched. The CDR3 has 14 amino acids. Germline values: CDR1 SQVTM, CDR2 ANQGSEA. The CDR3 sequence is CSVAGTADNQPQHF. CDR3 sequence (DNA): TGCAGCGTGGCCGGGACAGCGGACAATCAGCCCCAGCATTTT. Full variable domain (missing parts from reference TRBV29-1 and TRBJ1-5): SAVISQKPSRDICQRGTSLTIQCQVDSQVTMMFWYRQQPGQSLTLIATANQGSEATYESGFVIDKFPISRPNLTFSTLTVSNMSPEDSSIYLCSVAGTADNQPQHFGDGTRLSIL.

The rearrangement joins TRBV9 to TRBJ1-4; 9 bases are a match to TRBD1. This CDR3 comprises 17 residues. V was pared by 0 bases and J by 8 bases, with 11 bases of the junction left unmatched. The V gene's germline CDR1 is SGDLS and CDR2 YYNGEE. Here the CDR3 DNA reads TGTGCCAGCAGCGTAGTTTGTTGGGGACAGGGAGGAGAAAAACTGTTTTTT. This codes for CASSVVCWGQGGEKLFF.

This clone has a handful of counts. The CDR3 DNA sequence: TGTGCCAGCACAACAGGGTCCACTAATGAAAAACTGTTTTTT. Protein: CASTTGSTNEKLFF. The chain has TRBV6-1 and TRBJ1-4, with D perhaps matching TRBD1 (6 bases). Germline V lookup: CDR1 MNHNS, CDR2 SASEGT. Between the trimmed V and J ends, which lost 7 bases and 2 bases, there was a span of 11 bases. The CDR3 runs to 14 residues.

The chain couples TRBV19 to TRBJ1-6; TRBD1 aligns across 9 bases. V shed 11 bases, J shed 8 bases, and the junction held 7 bases outside the gene matches. From germline, CDR1 is LNHDA and CDR2 SQIVND (reference sequence). The CDR3 is 13 amino acids. The CDR3: CACGQGFDSPLHF. In DNA, the CDR3 is TGTGCCTGCGGACAGGGGTTTGATTCACCCCTCCACTTT.

The rearrangement links TRBV28 to TRBJ1-2; 9 nucleotides agree with TRBD1. Germline CDR1 is MDHEN and CDR2 is SYDVKM. The CDR3 loop spans 14 amino acids. With V trimmed by 4 bases and J by 7 bases, 7 bases remained unmatched. CDR3 in amino acids: CASSYPGTGSGYTF. The CDR3 nucleotides read TGTGCCAGCAGTTACCCCGGGACAGGGAGTGGCTACACCTTC.

This rearrangement joins TRBV7-6 to TRBJ2-1, with 7 bases identical to TRBD1. The CDR3 has 17 residues. Germline V CDR1 and CDR2: SGHVS, FNYEAQ. The J segment lost 2 bases and the V segment lost 5 bases, leaving 12 bases of the junction unmatched. CDR3 bases: TGTGCCAGCAGCCCCTTATTAACAGGGGTTGCCTACAATGAGCAGTTCTTC. Amino acid sequence: CASSPLLTGVAYNEQFF.

The chain employs TRBV28 and TRBJ2-3; TRBD2 might be the D (6 bases). CDR3 length: 14 residues. V was cut by 2 bases and J by 8 bases, with 14 bases left in between. Per the germline V gene, CDR1 is MDHEN and CDR2 is SYDVKM. The CDR3 bases are TGTGCCAGCAGTTTAATCGGCGGGATAGGTACGCAGTATTTT. This sequence encodes CASSLIGGIGTQYF.

The chain recombines TRBV6-5 with TRBJ2-3; D is undetermined. CDR1 MNHEY and CDR2 SVGAGI come from the germline V gene. The CDR3 loop spans 13 amino acids. Trimming removed 5 bases at V and 6 bases at J, with 12 bases between. CDR3 sequence: CASSNLRRDTQYF. The CDR3 DNA follows: TGTGCCAGCAGTAACCTCCGCCGGGATACGCAGTATTTT.

CDR3 DNA sequence: TGTGCCTGGAGCGAAGGACTAGCAGGGACCCAGTACTTC. Translating it yields CAWSEGLAGTQYF. The chain employs TRBV30 and TRBJ2-5; 8 bases match TRBD2. V dropped 3 bases and J dropped 7; count of bases not matched to a gene: 7. This CDR3 comprises 13 residues. CDR1 is GTSNPN, CDR2 SVGIG, per germline (reference sequence).

About this clone: Other DNA sequences in this sample translate to the same CDR3. The chain couples TRBV6-6 to TRBJ2-3, with a weak D call TRBD2 (6 bases). Germline V gene data show CDR1 as MNHNY and CDR2 as SVGAGI (reference sequence). Trimming removed 2 bases at V and 3 bases at J, with 6 bases between. The CDR3 consists of 13 residues. The CDR3 DNA reads TGTGCCAGCAGTTACCGGGGGACAGATACGCAGTATTTT. Protein: CASSYRGTDTQYF.